These 22 T cell receptor beta chains share one sample of origin, sequenced in a study of T-cell reconstitution after alpha-beta-depleted transplantation in children. Unique molecular identifiers featured in how the TCRbeta library was prepared. TCRdb re-derived calls from the PCR reads in MiXCR, one entry per CDR3 protein. Seen here are approximately 590,000 distinct CDR3 sequences, about 10% observed once, and the top ten hold less than 4.5%. The material was PBMCs from the stem cell graft donor, obtained from the stem cell graft. The source of these receptors is a human donor who donated a stem cell graft to a child with acute myeloid leukemia.

Only a few counts were recorded for this clonotype. This sequence joins TRBV9 and TRBJ2-1, with 7 bases identical to TRBD1. J was trimmed by 0 bases and V by 0 bases; bases with no gene match: 6. The CDR3 length is 17 residues. Germline V gene data show CDR1 as SGDLS and CDR2 as YYNGEE. CDR3 bases: TGTGCCAGCAGCGTAGCCTCCGGGACAGACTCCTACAATGAGCAGTTCTTC. This codes for CASSVASGTDSYNEQFF.

The V and J genes are TRBV11-2 and TRBJ2-3; D uncertain. Trimming took off 4 bases at V and 4 bases at J, with 6 bases between the two ends. This CDR3 contains 12 residues. Germline V gene sequence: CDR1 SGHAT, CDR2 FQNNGV. Written as DNA, the CDR3 is TGTGCCAGCAGCTCGAACTCAGATACGCAGTATTTT. This gives the protein CASSSNSDTQYF. The complete variable domain, with remaining parts taken from reference TRBV11-2 and TRBJ2-3, reads EAGVAQSPRYKIIEKRQSVAFWCNPISGHATLYWYQQILGQGPKLLIQFQNNGVVDDSQLPKDRFSAERLKGVDSTLKIQPAKLEDSAVYLCASSSNSDTQYFGPGTRLTVL.

In this sample, this clonotype turned up many times. The chain uses TRBV20-1 and TRBJ2-7; 9 bases match TRBD2. The CDR3 covers 16 residues. Germline trimming cut 3 bases from V and 3 bases from J; bases unmatched to any gene: 12. Germline CDR1 DFQATT, CDR2 SNEGSKA (reference sequence). The CDR3 loop is CSASDSGSKRGYEQYF. The CDR3 DNA reads as TGCAGTGCTAGCGATAGCGGGAGTAAAAGGGGCTACGAGCAGTACTTC.

Details on this clonotype: A single base separates this from a much larger clone, so it may be a read error. This chain uses TRBV24-1 with TRBJ2-7; unclear D gene. CDR3 length equals 13 residues. Germline V gene sequence: CDR1 KGHDR, CDR2 SFDVKD. This CDR3 reads CATSAPGVYDQYF. In nucleotides, the CDR3 is TGTGCCACCAGTGCTCCTGGGGTTTACGATCAGTACTTC.

The chain links TRBV5-1 to TRBJ2-3, with no clear D. This CDR3 has 14 amino acids. Trimming took 0 bases from V and 2 from J, leaving 7 bases between them. From germline, CDR1 is SGHRS and CDR2 YFSETQ. CDR3 amino acids: CASSLEHFTDTQYF. DNA of the CDR3: TGCGCCAGCAGCTTGGAACACTTCACAGATACGCAGTATTTT.

This clonotype appeared many times. The CDR3 region has the DNA TGTGCCAGCAGCGAGGGGTCTAGCGGGAGAAGTGAGCAGTTCTTC. Protein: CASSEGSSGRSEQFF. The chain links TRBV6-2 or TRBV6-3 to TRBJ2-1; TRBD2 matches 10 bases. Germline V CDR1 and CDR2: MNHEY, SVGEGT. Trimming took 6 bases from V and 9 from J; bases not matched to a gene: 11. This CDR3 is built from 15 residues.

This clonotype was counted between two and nine times. The V and J genes are TRBV9 and TRBJ2-3, with 8 bases lining up with TRBD2. The V segment lost 0 bases and the J segment 6 bases; nucleotides outside the gene matches: 9. The CDR3 has 16 amino acids. The germline V gene has CDR1 SGDLS and CDR2 YYNGEE. CDR3 sequence: CASSVVSSGRYDTQYF. CDR3 sequence (DNA): TGTGCCAGCAGCGTAGTTTCCAGCGGGAGATACGATACGCAGTATTTT. Full variable domain (missing parts from reference TRBV9 and TRBJ2-3): DSGVTQTPKHLITATGQRVTLRCSPRSGDLSVYWYQQSLDQGLQFLIQYYNGEERAKGNILERFSAQQFPDLHSELNLSSLELGDSALYFCASSVVSSGRYDTQYFGPGTRLTVL.

Many counts were recorded for this clonotype. The genes are TRBV20-1 and TRBJ2-5; D is perhaps TRBD1 or TRBD2 (5 bases each). The CDR3 length is 16 residues. Germline V lookup: CDR1 DFQATT, CDR2 SNEGSKA (reference sequence). Trimming stripped 2 bases from V and 5 bases from J, with 21 bases between. In DNA form, the CDR3 reads TGCAGTGCTAGACGGACACCGGGATCGGAGTATGAGACCCAGTACTTC. Translation: CSARRTPGSEYETQYF.

This clonotype was recorded at least ten times. The gene calls are TRBV20-1 and TRBJ2-2, with D possibly matching TRBD2 (6 bases). In germline, CDR1 is DFQATT, CDR2 SNEGSKA (reference sequence). Trimming removed 6 bases from V and 2 bases from J, with 13 bases in between. This CDR3 is 14 amino acids long. The CDR3 DNA reads as TGCAGTGCCCCCCGGAGGGGTAACACCGGGGAGCTGTTTTTT. It yields the protein CSAPRRGNTGELFF.

V and J are TRBV18 and TRBJ1-6; D is unresolved. This CDR3 contains 15 residues. Germline V gene sequence: CDR1 KGHSH, CDR2 LQKENI. Trimming cost V 3 bases and J 8 bases, with 14 bases left between them. CDR3 sequence reads: CASSPPAIRDSPLHF. In nucleotides, the CDR3 is TGTGCCAGCTCACCCCCGGCCATCCGCGATTCACCCCTCCACTTT.

The sample holds a few counts of this clonotype. The chain has TRBV27 and TRBJ2-1; 7 bases match TRBD2. The V and J ends lost 3 bases and 0 bases, in that order; junction bases with no gene match: 5. Germline lookup yields CDR1 MNHEY and CDR2 SMNVEV (reference sequence). This CDR3 has 16 amino acids. The CDR3 is CASSFWEGGSYNEQFF. The CDR3 DNA is TGTGCCAGCAGTTTTTGGGAGGGAGGCTCCTACAATGAGCAGTTCTTC.

V and J are TRBV12-3 or TRBV12-4 and TRBJ1-2; possibly TRBD1 for D (6 bases). The CDR3 has 14 amino acids. The ends were cut back, 3 bases at V and 4 bases at J, with 12 bases in the middle. CDR3 sequence: CASSFAGDGYGYTF. CDR3 coding DNA: TGTGCCAGCAGTTTCGCAGGGGATGGCTATGGCTACACCTTC.

This clonotype appeared a single time. The rearrangement joins TRBV29-1 to TRBJ2-7; possible D gene TRBD2, 5 bases. This CDR3 comprises 14 residues. The ends were cut back, 6 bases at V and 6 bases at J, with 21 bases in the middle. Germline CDR1 SQVTM, CDR2 ANQGSEA. CDR3 region: CSVPKGDPSGEQYF. CDR3 in DNA: TGCAGCGTCCCGAAGGGAGATCCTTCCGGCGAGCAGTACTTC.

V gene TRBV29-1 combines with J gene TRBJ2-7; TRBD2 matches 10 bases. V was clipped by 4 bases and J by 4 bases; unmatched bases: 7. The germline CDR1 and CDR2 sequences are SQVTM and ANQGSEA. The CDR3 consists of 14 residues. The CDR3 reads CSVVQVAGGYEQYF. Here the CDR3 DNA reads TGCAGCGTTGTTCAGGTAGCGGGAGGATACGAGCAGTACTTC.

This clonotype has a handful of counts. V is TRBV25-1 and J is TRBJ2-1; possible D gene TRBD1, 5 bases. Between the trimmed V and J ends, which lost 2 bases and 8 bases, there was a span of 13 bases. CDR3 size: 14 residues. The germline gives CDR1 MGHDK, CDR2 SYGVNS. For the CDR3, the DNA is TGTGCCAGCAGTGAACAAGGGGCGGTCGATGAGCAGTTCTTC. It encodes CASSEQGAVDEQFF.

This clonotype was recorded a few times. V gene TRBV2 combines with J gene TRBJ1-5, with D perhaps TRBD1 (5 bases). The CDR3 covers 14 residues. The germline CDR1 and CDR2 sequences are SNHLY and FYNNEI. The V end was cut by 2 bases, the J end by 4 bases, with 9 bases between. Here the CDR3 DNA reads TGTGCCAGCAGTGAACTTCAGGGTAATCAGCCCCAGCATTTT. As protein: CASSELQGNQPQHF.

In this sample, this clonotype turned up a few times. The chain combines TRBV6-6 with TRBJ1-4; tentative D call: TRBD1 (6 bases). Looked up from germline, CDR1 is MNHNY and CDR2 is SVGAGI (reference sequence). Trimming left V 4 bases short and J 12 bases short, with 12 bases between. There are 12 residues in the CDR3. This chain's CDR3 is CASSSGGEELFF. CDR3 coding DNA: TGTGCCAGCAGTTCGGGGGGCGAAGAACTGTTTTTT.

This sequence joins TRBV5-6 and TRBJ2-1; D ambiguous. V lost 0 bases, J lost 9 bases, and 10 bases lay in between. The CDR3 is 13 amino acids. Germline-derived CDR1 and CDR2 are SGHDT and YYEEEE. The chain's CDR3 is CASSLGASGEQFF. In DNA form, the CDR3 reads TGTGCCAGCAGCTTGGGTGCTTCGGGTGAGCAGTTCTTC.

This clonotype showed up many times. The chain combines TRBV10-3 with TRBJ2-3; 9 nucleotides line up with TRBD2. The V gene end was trimmed by 7 bases and the J gene end by 4 bases; junction bases not matched to a gene: 12. CDR1 and CDR2 (germline): ENHRY, SYGVKD. The CDR3 length is 16 residues. The CDR3 here is CAINSGRTSGPDTQYF. The CDR3 DNA follows: TGTGCCATCAACAGCGGGAGGACAAGTGGCCCAGATACGCAGTATTTT.

The chain links TRBV6-9 to TRBJ2-5; tentatively, D is TRBD2 (7 bases). The V end lost 1 base, the J end lost 4 bases, and 19 bases lay between the germline ends. The V gene's germline CDR1 is MNHGY and CDR2 SVAAGI. The CDR3 has 17 residues. The CDR3 loop is CASSYWEGERGRETQYF. DNA for the CDR3: TGTGCCAGCAGTTATTGGGAGGGGGAGAGGGGAAGAGAGACCCAGTACTTC.

This clonotype was seen a few times. The chain has TRBV12-3 or TRBV12-4 and TRBJ2-7; D might be TRBD1 (7 bases). V was clipped by 4 bases and J by 4 bases, with 14 bases between them. CDR3 length: 14 residues. CDR3 protein: CASSSRDSGYEQYF. The CDR3 DNA sequence: TGTGCCAGCAGTTCCCGGGACAGCGGGTACGAGCAGTACTTC.

This chain uses TRBV2 with TRBJ1-1; TRBD1 matches at 7 bases. The CDR3 is 14 amino acids. The V gene's germline CDR1 is SNHLY and CDR2 FYNNEI. V gave up 11 bases and J gave up 2 bases; unmatched junction bases: 11. The CDR3 DNA follows: TGTGCCGCCCTACCGGGACAGCAAAACACTGAAGCTTTCTTT. This sequence encodes CAALPGQQNTEAFF.